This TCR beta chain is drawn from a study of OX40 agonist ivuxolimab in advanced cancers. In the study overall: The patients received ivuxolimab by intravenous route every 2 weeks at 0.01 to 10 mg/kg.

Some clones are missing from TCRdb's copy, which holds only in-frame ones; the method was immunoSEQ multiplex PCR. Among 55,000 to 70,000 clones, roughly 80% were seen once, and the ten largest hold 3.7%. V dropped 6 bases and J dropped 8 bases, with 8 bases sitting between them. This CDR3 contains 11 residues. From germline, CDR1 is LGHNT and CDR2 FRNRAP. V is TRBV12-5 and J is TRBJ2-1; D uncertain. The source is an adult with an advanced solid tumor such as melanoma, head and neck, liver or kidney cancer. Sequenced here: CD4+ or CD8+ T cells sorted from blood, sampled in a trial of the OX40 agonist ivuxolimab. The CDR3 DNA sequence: TGTGCTAGTGGGCAGAACCATGAGCAGTTCTTC. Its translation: CASGQNHEQFF.